The 27 T cell receptor beta chains below come from one sample, sequenced in a study of identical twins. A single record per CDR3 protein comes from TCRdb applying MiXCR to the 5' RACE reads. Altogether about 450,000 distinct CDR3 sequences are present, around 18% being singletons, with the ten largest covering 10% to 15%. Sequenced material: naive T cells sorted from blood. Receptor source: a man aged 45-65 years in good health.

Ten or more counts support this clonotype. The rearrangement joins TRBV6-1 to TRBJ1-5, with no clear D. Trimming took off 6 bases at V and 3 bases at J, with 15 bases between the two ends. Germline CDR1 MNHNS, CDR2 SASEGT. The length of the CDR3 is 15 residues. The CDR3 DNA reads as TGTGCCAGCAGGCCGGGCCTAAGGGCCAATCAGCCCCAGCATTTT. It encodes CASRPGLRANQPQHF.

V usage is TRBV18 and J usage is TRBJ2-3, with TRBD2 matching over 8 bases. In germline, CDR1 is KGHSH, CDR2 LQKENI. This CDR3 has 15 amino acids. V shed 6 bases, J shed 3 bases, and the junction held 8 bases outside the gene matches. The CDR3 sequence is CASSQAGVGTDTQYF. The CDR3 DNA sequence: TGTGCCAGCTCGCAAGCGGGAGTTGGGACAGATACGCAGTATTTT.

The chain has TRBV5-1 and TRBJ2-7; 9 nucleotides align to TRBD1. In germline, CDR1 is SGHRS, CDR2 YFSETQ. Trimming cost V 4 bases and J 6 bases; bases outside gene matches: 11. This CDR3 has 15 residues. The CDR3 reads CASSSSGTGRGEQYF. In DNA form, the CDR3 reads TGCGCCAGCAGCAGTTCCGGGACAGGGAGGGGCGAGCAGTACTTC.

The chain carries TRBV20-1 and TRBJ2-5; D remains unclear. The CDR3 length is 15 residues. Trimming left V 0 bases short and J 2 bases short, with 13 bases between. Per germline, CDR1 DFQATT and CDR2 SNEGSKA (reference sequence). The CDR3 here is CSARDAAELQETQYF. Here the CDR3 DNA reads TGCAGTGCTAGAGATGCGGCAGAACTTCAAGAGACCCAGTACTTC.

The genes are TRBV20-1 and TRBJ2-1; 10 bases map to TRBD2. This CDR3 has 13 residues. Germline CDR1 DFQATT, CDR2 SNEGSKA (reference sequence). V was clipped by 5 bases and J by 8 bases; unmatched bases: 6. CDR3 nucleotide sequence: TGCAGTGCTTGGGGGGGACTAGCGTATGAGCAGTTCTTC. Translation: CSAWGGLAYEQFF.

This clonotype was detected many times. The chain combines TRBV7-9 with TRBJ2-3, with D possibly TRBD2 on 5 matching bases. Germline CDR1 is SEHNR and CDR2 is FQNEAQ (reference sequence). V was trimmed by 1 base and J by 2 bases, leaving 13 bases between them. The CDR3 contains 16 residues. CDR3 sequence (DNA): TGTGCCAGCAGCTTAGGCGCGGGCTTGACCACAGATACGCAGTATTTT. The encoded protein is CASSLGAGLTTDTQYF.

This clonotype came up a few times. The V and J genes are TRBV20-1 and TRBJ2-2, with D perhaps matching TRBD2 (5 bases). Per the germline V gene, CDR1 is DFQATT and CDR2 is SNEGSKA (reference sequence). Trimming removed 2 bases from V and 2 bases from J, with 15 bases in between. The CDR3 totals 16 residues. In DNA form, the CDR3 reads TGCAGTGCTAGATCACGACGGAGGCTTAACACCGGGGAGCTGTTTTTT. This encodes CSARSRRRLNTGELFF.

This clonotype was seen more than once but under ten times. The genes are TRBV12-3 or TRBV12-4 and TRBJ2-7, with no clear D. The CDR3 sequence is 17 residues long. Trimming took 1 base from V and 0 from J, leaving 16 bases between them. The CDR3 coding sequence is TGTGCCAGCAGTTTAGACTACAGCGTTTTATTCTCCTACGAGCAGTACTTC. Translated, it gives CASSLDYSVLFSYEQYF.

In its sample, this clonotype was seen a few times. The chain recombines TRBV12-3 or TRBV12-4 with TRBJ2-1, with no clear D. Trimming cost V 9 bases and J 0 bases, with 12 bases left between them. The CDR3 contains 14 residues. This chain's CDR3 is CASTFEYSYNEQFF. In DNA, the CDR3 is TGTGCCAGTACCTTCGAGTACTCCTACAATGAGCAGTTCTTC.

In its sample, this clonotype was seen many times. Germline and junction disagree at one end, which may indicate a read error. The rearrangement uses TRBV27 and TRBJ1-5; 10 positions match TRBD1. The V gene's germline CDR1 is MNHEY and CDR2 SMNVEV (reference sequence). The CDR3 runs 15 residues. The CDR3 loop is CASSPGTGGNQPQHF. In DNA, the CDR3 is TGCGCCAGCAGCCCCGGGACAGGGGGCAATCAGCCCCAGCATTTT.

This chain's CDR3 is CASSFLAGGAYEQYF. CDR3 coding DNA: TGTGCCAGCAGTTTTCTGGCGGGAGGCGCCTACGAGCAGTACTTC. V and J are TRBV27 and TRBJ2-7; 8 nucleotides match TRBD2. V trimming: 3 bases; J trimming: 2 bases; junction bases outside the gene matches: 6. The length of the CDR3 is 15 residues. CDR1 and CDR2 (germline): MNHEY, SMNVEV (reference sequence).

The rearrangement uses TRBV7-9 and TRBJ2-7; D is undetermined. The germline gives CDR1 SEHNR, CDR2 FQNEAQ (reference sequence). This CDR3 has 14 amino acids. Trimming stripped 5 bases from V and 3 bases from J, with 14 bases between. The CDR3 DNA reads TGTGCCAGCAGCGCGACCGGGCGCAACTACGAGCAGTACTTC. This translates into CASSATGRNYEQYF.

The chain uses TRBV11-1 and TRBJ2-7; 8 bases line up with TRBD1. This CDR3 spans 14 amino acids. V trimming: 7 bases; J trimming: 6 bases; junction bases outside the gene matches: 11. From germline, CDR1 is SGHAT and CDR2 FQDESV (reference sequence). The CDR3: CASKRTGSFSEQYF. The CDR3 bases are TGTGCCAGCAAGAGGACAGGGAGTTTTTCCGAGCAGTACTTC.

This clonotype appeared many times. The rearrangement uses TRBV4-3 and TRBJ1-1; TRBD1 might be the D (6 bases). The CDR3 length is 16 residues. Trimming cost V 0 bases and J 4 bases, with 15 bases left between them. Germline CDR1 LGHNA, CDR2 YSLEER. CDR3 amino acids: CASSQDPGGRTTEAFF. Written as DNA, the CDR3 is TGCGCCAGCAGCCAAGACCCTGGGGGCAGGACCACTGAAGCTTTCTTT.

The V and J genes are TRBV10-3 and TRBJ2-2, with 10 bases aligning to TRBD2. The CDR3 loop spans 15 amino acids. J gave up 6 bases and V 3 bases, and 4 bases lay outside the gene matches. CDR1 ENHRY and CDR2 SYGVKD come from the germline V gene. The DNA for the CDR3 is TGTGCCATCAGTGAACTAGCGGGAATGGCCGGGGAGCTGTTTTTT. Encoded protein: CAISELAGMAGELFF.

The V and J genes are TRBV9 and TRBJ1-4; a weak D match, TRBD1 (6 bases). There are 17 residues in the CDR3. Per germline, CDR1 SGDLS and CDR2 YYNGEE. V was clipped by 0 bases and J by 0 bases, with 12 bases between them. CDR3 DNA: TGTGCCAGCAGCGTAGCCGGGACAATAGCAACTAATGAAAAACTGTTTTTT. Amino acid sequence: CASSVAGTIATNEKLFF.

This clonotype was counted a few times. The chain recombines TRBV28 with TRBJ2-1; 9 bases align to TRBD1. Germline values: CDR1 MDHEN, CDR2 SYDVKM. The CDR3 has 14 amino acids. The V and J ends lost 5 bases and 7 bases, in that order; junction bases with no gene match: 6. The CDR3 is CASSPGTGKNEQFF. CDR3 nucleotide sequence: TGTGCCAGCAGTCCAGGGACAGGGAAGAATGAGCAGTTCTTC.

This clonotype was observed a handful of times. The genes are TRBV5-1 and TRBJ2-7, with D maybe TRBD1 (6 bases). The CDR3 extends over 13 amino acids. Looked up from germline, CDR1 is SGHRS and CDR2 is YFSETQ. V gave up 4 bases and J gave up 4 bases, with 12 bases separating them. CDR3 loop: CASSIRTDYEQYF. CDR3 DNA sequence: TGCGCCAGCAGCATCCGGACAGATTACGAGCAGTACTTC.

This clonotype has a count of ten or more. The rearrangement links TRBV5-1 to TRBJ2-7, with 11 bases aligning to TRBD2. The CDR3 is 16 residues long. Germline CDR1 SGHRS, CDR2 YFSETQ. The trim removed 5 bases at V and 6 bases at J, leaving 13 bases unmatched. The CDR3 loop reads CASSLQVAGGPIEQYF. CDR3 sequence (DNA): TGCGCCAGCAGTCTTCAAGTAGCGGGAGGGCCAATCGAGCAGTACTTC.

This clonotype was seen ten or more times. The chain joins TRBV4-2 to TRBJ2-2, with D possibly TRBD1 on 6 matching bases. V lost 1 base and J lost 1, with 19 bases in between. CDR3 size: 19 residues. CDR1 is LGHNA, CDR2 YNFKEQ, per germline. CDR3 nucleotide sequence: TGTGCCAGCAGCCAAGCCTTTCCTATCACAGGGATGAACACCGGGGAGCTGTTTTTT. Its translation is CASSQAFPITGMNTGELFF.

This clonotype came up many times. The chain employs TRBV12-3 or TRBV12-4 and TRBJ2-1; possibly TRBD1 or TRBD2 for D (6 bases each). Trimming took 6 bases from V and 3 from J, leaving 15 bases between them. The CDR3 covers 15 residues. CDR3 sequence (DNA): TGTGCCAGCAGAACAGGGCAGGGACTCTACAATGAGCAGTTCTTC. Encoded protein: CASRTGQGLYNEQFF.

The V call is TRBV7-8, the J call TRBJ2-7; the D is unclear. The V and J ends lost 5 bases and 9 bases respectively, with 17 bases between them. This CDR3 comprises 13 residues. The germline V gene encodes CDR1 SGHVS and CDR2 FQNEAQ. The CDR3 loop reads CASSPLGQKRQYF. The CDR3 region has the DNA TGTGCCAGCAGCCCCCTTGGTCAAAAAAGGCAGTACTTC.

This clonotype was counted ten times or more. The chain couples TRBV28 to TRBJ1-2, with D possibly matching TRBD1 (5 bases). V lost 4 bases and J 6 bases, leaving 9 bases between the germline ends. This CDR3 comprises 12 residues. The germline CDR1 and CDR2 sequences are MDHEN and SYDVKM. This CDR3 is CASSSKGHGYTF. The CDR3 DNA follows: TGTGCCAGCAGTTCTAAGGGGCATGGCTACACCTTC.

The CDR3 nucleotides are TGTGCCTGGAGCCAGTTCAATCAGCCCCAGCATTTT. Translated: CAWSQFNQPQHF. The rearrangement joins TRBV30 to TRBJ1-5, with D unresolved. This CDR3 has 12 residues. Germline CDR1 GTSNPN, CDR2 SVGIG (reference sequence). The V end lost 3 bases, the J end lost 3 bases, and 6 bases lay between the germline ends.

As regards this clonotype: A much larger clone is a single base away; this may be a read error. CDR3 in DNA: TGTGCCACGCGCTTCGGTGACGCCGGGGAGCTGTTTTTT. Protein: CATRFGDAGELFF. The rearrangement links TRBV6-4 to TRBJ2-2; D gene uncertain. The CDR3 is 13 residues long. Germline loops: CDR1 MRHNA, CDR2 SNTAGT. Trimming pared 10 bases from V and 6 bases from J, leaving 15 bases between.

This clonotype showed up just a few times. The chain links TRBV7-2 to TRBJ1-2, with a weak D call TRBD1 (5 bases). Between the trimmed V and J ends, which lost 1 base and 3 bases, there was a span of 12 bases. The germline V gene has CDR1 SGHTA and CDR2 FQGNSA. The length of the CDR3 is 15 residues. The CDR3 DNA follows: TGTGCCAGCAGCTTAGTCGAGGGGCTTTACTATGGCTACACCTTC. As protein: CASSLVEGLYYGYTF.

The genes are TRBV2 and TRBJ2-5; D might be TRBD2 (5 bases). CDR1 and CDR2 from the germline V gene are SNHLY and FYNNEI. Trimming shortened V by 8 bases and J by 2 bases, and 9 bases separated the two germline ends. The CDR3 has 12 amino acids. The CDR3: CASQAEQETQYF. CDR3 in DNA: TGTGCCAGCCAAGCGGAACAAGAGACCCAGTACTTC.